This T cell receptor (beta chain) was obtained from a study of blood T cell repertoires in COVID-19. About the research overall: Whether acute or convalescent, the COVID-19 samples came from the United States, Italy and Spain. The analysed material was cDNA or gDNA that came from T cells, B-cell-depleted T cells, or PBMCs.

CDR1 and CDR2 (germline): LGHDT, YNNKEL (reference sequence). V was clipped by 1 base and J by 10 bases; unmatched bases: 5. The CDR3 consists of 16 residues. The authors' processing: Reference gene primer amplification yielded estimated nucleated cell counts. Method: immunoSEQ multiplex PCR; TCRdb's copy keeps in-frame clones and lacks some. That table is the source of V, J and clone size, and D and trimming were worked out from the DNA. The table records approximately 150,000 clones, 85% to 90% of them present only once. The chain links TRBV3-1 (or the pseudogene TRBV3-2) to TRBJ2-1; TRBD2 aligns across 15 bases. The sequence was obtained from a woman aged 55 to 70 with acute or convalescent COVID-19. The sample was peripheral blood. This chain's CDR3 is CASSQVGLAGGSEQFF. The CDR3 DNA reads as TGTGCCAGCAGCCAAGTCGGACTAGCGGGGGGGAGCGAGCAGTTCTTC.